The rows below give T cell receptor beta chains drawn from one sample of a study of T cells and Merkel cell carcinoma outcomes. Assay used: immunoSEQ multiplex PCR; TCRdb lists only in-frame clones, some missing. Of around 4,500 clones in the sample, almost 95% were seen once. The sequenced sample consisted of tumor tissue from Merkel cell carcinoma. The receptors originated from a human donor with Merkel cell carcinoma. CDR3s include the opening cysteine and the closing phenylalanine or tryptophan. A D gene is named only where the DNA matches it firmly.

cdr3_nt	cdr3_aa	j_call	d_call	v_call
TGCGCCAGCAGCTTGGCCCAGGGAAACACTGAAGCTTTCTTT	CASSLAQGNTEAFF	TRBJ1-1	NA	TRBV5-1
TGCGCCAGCAGCTTGGGAAGGGCAGGGGGCAATGAGCAGTTCTTC	CASSLGRAGGNEQFF	TRBJ2-1	TRBD1	TRBV5-1
TGTGCCAGCAGCCCGTCCCTACGTGAAGCTTTCTTT	CASSPSLREAFF	TRBJ1-1	NA	TRBV11-2
TGTGCCAGCAGCCCAAGGCACGGGTCAGGCAACACCGGGGAGCTGTTTTTT	CASSPRHGSGNTGELFF	TRBJ2-2	NA	TRBV7-3
TGTGCCAGCAGTGCCCGGGGGAGCAATCAGCCCCAGCATTTT	CASSARGSNQPQHF	TRBJ1-5	NA	TRBV2
TGTGCCAGCAGTGAAGTGGGACAGGGGCCCTCCTACGAGCAGTACTTC	CASSEVGQGPSYEQYF	TRBJ2-7	TRBD1	TRBV6-1
TGTGCCAGCGCGACGACTAGCGGCTACGAGCAGTACTTC	CASATTSGYEQYF	TRBJ2-7	TRBD2	TRBV11-2
TGTGCCAGCAGCCCTCTTCGCCTTAGGGGCTACACCTTC	CASSPLRLRGYTF	TRBJ1-2	NA	TRBV7-8
TGTGCCAGCAGTTTTCTAGCGGGGGGGCAAGATACGCAGTATTTT	CASSFLAGGQDTQYF	TRBJ2-3	TRBD2	TRBV6-1
TGTGCCAGCAGTGGTCGGACAGGGGACCAAGAGACCCAGTACTTC	CASSGRTGDQETQYF	TRBJ2-5	TRBD1	TRBV2
TGCGCCAGCAGCTTGGGAGGGGCCGGGAGGAACACCGGGGAGCTGTTTTTT	CASSLGGAGRNTGELFF	TRBJ2-2	NA	TRBV5-1
TGTGCCTGGGGACAGGGGCCCACTGAAGCTTTCTTT	CAWGQGPTEAFF	TRBJ1-1	TRBD1	TRBV2
TGTGCCAGCAGCTTAGGTCGATCCGGGAATTCACCCCTCCACTTT	CASSLGRSGNSPLHF	TRBJ1-6	NA	TRBV7-8
TGTGCCAGCAGTTCTTGGCGGGGGGACCCAGATACGCAGTATTTT	CASSSWRGDPDTQYF	TRBJ2-3	TRBD2	TRBV7-2
TGTGCCAGTAGTAGACAGGAGTCCTATGGCTACACCTTC	CASSRQESYGYTF	TRBJ1-2	NA	TRBV19
TGTGCCAGCAGTGACCCCATCGAGAACACTGAAGCTTTCTTT	CASSDPIENTEAFF	TRBJ1-1	NA	TRBV25-1
TGCAGTGCTAACAGGGGTTACGAGCAGTACTTC	CSANRGYEQYF	TRBJ2-7	TRBD1	TRBV20-1
TGTGCCAGTAGCAGGACAGGGAACACTGAAGCTTTCTTT	CASSRTGNTEAFF	TRBJ1-1	TRBD1	TRBV19
TGTGCCAGCAGGGCGGAAGCCCCAGGGAAGGGTCAGCCCCAGCATTTT	CASRAEAPGKGQPQHF	TRBJ1-5	NA	TRBV5-6
TGTGCCAGCAGTACTCGGGACAGGGGATCGGAGACCCAGTACTTC	CASSTRDRGSETQYF	TRBJ2-5	TRBD1	TRBV28
TGTGCCAGCAGCTTAACCAATTTGAAACTGTTTTTT	CASSLTNLKLFF	TRBJ1-4	NA	TRBV7-9
TGTGCCAGCAGCTTGGTTGGGGAGGGAAGATGGAATGGCTACACCTTC	CASSLVGEGRWNGYTF	TRBJ1-2	NA	TRBV5-4
TGTGCCAGCAGTCCACGAGGGATAGCCAAAAACATTCAGTACTTC	CASSPRGIAKNIQYF	TRBJ2-4	NA	TRBV6-5
TGTGCCAGCAGACGACAGGGGGACAATCAGCCCCAGCATTTT	CASRRQGDNQPQHF	TRBJ1-5	TRBD1	TRBV28